The 8 T cell receptor beta chains presented below share a single source sample, sequenced in a study of OX40 agonist ivuxolimab in advanced cancers. Receptor amplification or capture employed the immunoSEQ multiplex PCR assay. TCRdb limited this immuneACCESS table to in-frame rearrangements with V and J called. A share of clones is missing; checked studies link under half to unresolved V genes, and the rest is unexplained. The sample includes almost 90,000 clones, with just under 90% observed a single time. The ten largest account for around 1.5% of the sample. The starting material was CD4+ or CD8+ T cells sorted from blood, obtained in a trial of the OX40 agonist ivuxolimab. Receptors originate from an adult with an advanced solid tumor such as melanoma, head and neck, liver or kidney cancer.

This clone was found a few times. The chain employs TRBV25-1 and TRBJ2-5; 7 positions match TRBD1. The CDR3 has 15 residues. Germline V lookup: CDR1 MGHDK, CDR2 SYGVNS. After removal of 0 bases from V and 2 bases from J, the junction contained 3 bases not matched to a gene. This CDR3 is CASSEYRTGQETQYF. The CDR3 DNA follows: TGTGCCAGCAGTGAATATCGGACAGGTCAAGAGACCCAGTACTTC.

The chain links TRBV4-3 to TRBJ2-5; 7 bases are shared with TRBD1. J was trimmed by 4 bases and V by 0 bases; bases with no gene match: 5. The length of the CDR3 is 15 residues. In germline, CDR1 is LGHNA, CDR2 YSLEER. CDR3: CASSQDTRGTETQYF. The CDR3 coding sequence is TGCGCCAGCAGCCAAGATACCAGGGGGACAGAGACCCAGTACTTC.

The V gene is TRBV19, the J gene TRBJ2-3; 7 bases line up with TRBD1. Losses at the gene ends were 6 bases for V and 2 bases for J; bases not matched to a gene: 8. CDR1 and CDR2 (germline): LNHDA, SQIVND (reference sequence). This CDR3 contains 15 residues. This CDR3 is CASRGTALDTDTQYF. In DNA form, the CDR3 reads TGTGCCAGTAGGGGGACAGCGTTGGACACAGATACGCAGTATTTT.

Concerning this clone: This same CDR3 is encoded by further DNA sequences in the sample. This chain joins TRBV5-1 and TRBJ1-1; TRBD1 might be the D (5 bases). The CDR3 runs 15 residues. The germline CDR1 and CDR2 sequences are SGHRS and YFSETQ. Trimming took 0 bases from V and 3 from J, leaving 12 bases between them. The CDR3 DNA is TGCGCCAGCAGCTTGGGTCGGGGGGTGGACACTGAAGCTTTCTTT. It is translated as CASSLGRGVDTEAFF.

V usage is TRBV25-1 and J usage is TRBJ1-1; D unresolved. The V gene's germline CDR1 is MGHDK and CDR2 SYGVNS. The ends were cut back, 3 bases at V and 3 bases at J, with 14 bases in the middle. This CDR3 is 15 amino acids long. The CDR3 reads CASSDPGGRDTEAFF. CDR3 DNA: TGTGCCAGCAGTGACCCGGGAGGTAGGGACACTGAAGCTTTCTTT.

The rearrangement uses TRBV5-1 and TRBJ1-1; 10 nucleotides line up with TRBD1. The CDR3 contains 15 residues. V gave up 4 bases and J gave up 3 bases; unmatched junction bases: 6. In germline, CDR1 is SGHRS, CDR2 YFSETQ. In DNA form, the CDR3 reads TGCGCCAGCAGCCACGACGGGACAGGGGACACTGAAGCTTTCTTT. Translating gives CASSHDGTGDTEAFF.

The chain couples TRBV6-4 to TRBJ2-3, with 8 bases matching TRBD1. This CDR3 has 17 amino acids. Trimming cost V 4 bases and J 5 bases; bases outside gene matches: 14. Germline assignment: CDR1 MRHNA and CDR2 SNTAGT. The CDR3, as DNA: TGTGCCAGCAGTGGTACGACGCAGGGGGCGGTGGGAGATACGCAGTATTTT. This sequence encodes CASSGTTQGAVGDTQYF.

The chain joins TRBV29-1 to TRBJ2-4, with D possibly matching TRBD2 (5 bases). V was cut by 4 bases and J by 8 bases, with 15 bases left in between. The CDR3 length is 13 residues. Germline CDR1 reads SQVTM; CDR2 reads ANQGSEA. The CDR3 DNA follows: TGCAGCGTTGTAGGAGGTAATCGTTACATTCAGTACTTC. This encodes CSVVGGNRYIQYF.